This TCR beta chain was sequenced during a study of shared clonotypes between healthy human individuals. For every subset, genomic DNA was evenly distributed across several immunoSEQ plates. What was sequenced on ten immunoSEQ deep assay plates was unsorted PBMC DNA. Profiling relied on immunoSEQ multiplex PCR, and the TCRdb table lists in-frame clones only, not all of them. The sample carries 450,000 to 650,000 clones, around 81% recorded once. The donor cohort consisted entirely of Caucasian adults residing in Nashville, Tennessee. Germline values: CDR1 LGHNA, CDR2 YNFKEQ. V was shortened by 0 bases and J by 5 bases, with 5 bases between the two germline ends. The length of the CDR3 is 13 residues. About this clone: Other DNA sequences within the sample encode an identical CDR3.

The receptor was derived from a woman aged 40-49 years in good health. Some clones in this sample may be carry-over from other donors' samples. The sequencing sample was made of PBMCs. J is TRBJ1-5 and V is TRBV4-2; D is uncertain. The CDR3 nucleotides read TGTGCCAGCAGCCAAGACAAGTATCAGCCCCAGCATTTT. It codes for CASSQDKYQPQHF.